The 5 T cell receptor beta chains presented below share a single source sample, sequenced in a study of CD8+CD57+ T cells in acquired aplastic anemia. Using genomic DNA as the template, TCR beta VDJ and CDR3 profiling was carried out. TCRdb ran MiXCR on the reads and lists one entry per CDR3 protein. The table records about 190,000 distinct CDR3 sequences, roughly 56% of them present only once. Sequences were obtained from sorted CD4+, CD8+, or CD8+CD57+ T cells (not recorded which) from PBMCs. The receptors were sampled from a human donor in good health, serving as a control.

The chain recombines TRBV10-3 with TRBJ2-3; a weak D match, TRBD2 (5 bases). There are 15 residues in the CDR3. In germline, CDR1 is ENHRY, CDR2 SYGVKD. V gave up 0 bases and J gave up 0 bases, with 7 bases separating them. The CDR3 DNA reads TGTGCCATCAGTGAGTCCCGGACTAGCACAGATACGCAGTATTTT. As protein: CAISESRTSTDTQYF.

At least ten counts were recorded for this clonotype. The V call is TRBV20-1, the J call TRBJ2-1; TRBD1 is a possible D gene (6 bases). The CDR3 is 11 amino acids. Germline CDR1 and CDR2: DFQATT and SNEGSKA (reference sequence). V lost 3 bases and J lost 8, with 8 bases in between. The CDR3 region is CSASHRDEQFF. The CDR3, as DNA: TGCAGTGCTAGCCACAGGGATGAGCAGTTCTTC.

This clonotype has only one observation. The chain uses TRBV7-9 and TRBJ1-2, with 7 bases lining up with TRBD1. The CDR3 spans 13 residues. Germline V lookup: CDR1 SEHNR, CDR2 FQNEAQ (reference sequence). Unmatched junction bases numbered 5, after V lost 5 bases and J lost 5 bases. CDR3 region: CASSPQGVYGYTF. CDR3 coding DNA: TGTGCCAGCAGCCCTCAGGGGGTTTATGGCTACACCTTC.

This clonotype was counted a single time. The genes are TRBV19 and TRBJ1-5; 8 positions match TRBD1. This CDR3 is built from 14 residues. The J segment lost 4 bases and the V segment lost 8 bases, leaving 7 bases of the junction unmatched. Germline V CDR1 and CDR2: LNHDA, SQIVND (reference sequence). Here the CDR3 DNA reads TGTGCCAGTGCAGGGGGCGCAGGAAATCAGCCCCAGCATTTT. This encodes CASAGGAGNQPQHF.

Many counts were recorded for this clonotype. J is TRBJ2-5 and V is TRBV5-8; TRBD2 aligns across 8 bases. Germline-derived CDR1 and CDR2 are SGHTS and YDEGEE. This CDR3 spans 13 amino acids. The V segment lost 0 bases and the J segment 5 bases; nucleotides outside the gene matches: 0. The CDR3 bases are TGTGCCAGCAGCTTGGTAGCGGGGGAGACCCAGTACTTC. This gives the protein CASSLVAGETQYF.